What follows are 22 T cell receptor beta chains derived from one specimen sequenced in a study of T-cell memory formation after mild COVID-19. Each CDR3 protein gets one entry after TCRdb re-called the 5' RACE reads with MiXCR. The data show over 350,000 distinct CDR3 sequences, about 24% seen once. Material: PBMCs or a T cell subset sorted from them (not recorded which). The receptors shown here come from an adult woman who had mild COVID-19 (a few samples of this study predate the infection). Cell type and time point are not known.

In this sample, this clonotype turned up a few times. For the CDR3, the DNA is TGCGCCAGCAGCTTGTTAGCCCCGAACGGTCTGACTAGCGGGAGACGGGAGACCCAGTACTTC. Translating gives CASSLLAPNGLTSGRRETQYF. The chain links TRBV5-1 to TRBJ2-5; 12 bases are shared with TRBD2. The CDR3 sequence is 21 residues long. Germline V lookup: CDR1 SGHRS, CDR2 YFSETQ. Trimming cost V 1 base and J 5 bases; bases outside gene matches: 21.

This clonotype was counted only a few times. DNA for the CDR3: TGCGCCAGCAGCTTGAGCAGGGTGGTCAATGAGCAGTTCTTC. Translated: CASSLSRVVNEQFF. The chain uses TRBV5-1 and TRBJ2-1, with D possibly TRBD1 on 5 matching bases. V was clipped by 1 base and J by 6 bases, with 11 bases between them. Germline V gene data show CDR1 as SGHRS and CDR2 as YFSETQ. This CDR3 is 14 amino acids long. Full variable domain (rest looked up from reference TRBV5-1 and TRBJ2-1): KAGVTQTPRYLIKTRGQQVTLSCSPISGHRSVSWYQQTPGQGLQFLFEYFSETQRNKGNFPGRFSGRQFSNSRSEMNVSTLELGDSALYLCASSLSRVVNEQFFGPGTRLTVL.

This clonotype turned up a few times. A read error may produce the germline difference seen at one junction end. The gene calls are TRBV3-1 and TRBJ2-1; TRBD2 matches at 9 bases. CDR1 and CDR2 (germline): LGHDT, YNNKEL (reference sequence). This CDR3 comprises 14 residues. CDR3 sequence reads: CASRQAGGHNEQFF. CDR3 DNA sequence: TGTGCCAGCCGCCAAGCGGGAGGCCACAATGAGCAGTTCTTC.

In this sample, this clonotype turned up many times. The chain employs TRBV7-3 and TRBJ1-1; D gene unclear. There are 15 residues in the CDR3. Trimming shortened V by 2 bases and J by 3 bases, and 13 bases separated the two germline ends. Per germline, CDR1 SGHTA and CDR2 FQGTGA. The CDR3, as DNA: TGTGCCAGCAGCTTACAGCGGGTTTGGCACACTGAAGCTTTCTTT. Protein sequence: CASSLQRVWHTEAFF.

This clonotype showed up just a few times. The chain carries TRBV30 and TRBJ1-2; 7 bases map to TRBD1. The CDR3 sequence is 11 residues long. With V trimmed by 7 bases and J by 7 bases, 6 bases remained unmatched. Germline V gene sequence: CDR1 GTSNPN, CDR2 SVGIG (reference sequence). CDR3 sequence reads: CASNRGSGYTF. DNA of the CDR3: TGTGCCTCCAACAGGGGTTCTGGCTACACCTTC.

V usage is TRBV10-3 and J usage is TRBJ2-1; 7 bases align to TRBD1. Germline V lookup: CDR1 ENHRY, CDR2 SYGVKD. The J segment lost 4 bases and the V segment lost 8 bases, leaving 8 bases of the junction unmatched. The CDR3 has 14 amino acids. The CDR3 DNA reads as TGTGCCATCCGGCACCGGGACAGATACAATGAGCAGTTCTTC. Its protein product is CAIRHRDRYNEQFF.

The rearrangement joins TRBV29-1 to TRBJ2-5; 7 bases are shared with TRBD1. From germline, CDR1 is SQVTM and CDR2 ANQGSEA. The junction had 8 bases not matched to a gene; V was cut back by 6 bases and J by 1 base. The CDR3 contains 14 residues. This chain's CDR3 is CSVGRQGVQETQYF. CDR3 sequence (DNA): TGCAGCGTCGGAAGACAGGGAGTCCAAGAGACCCAGTACTTC.

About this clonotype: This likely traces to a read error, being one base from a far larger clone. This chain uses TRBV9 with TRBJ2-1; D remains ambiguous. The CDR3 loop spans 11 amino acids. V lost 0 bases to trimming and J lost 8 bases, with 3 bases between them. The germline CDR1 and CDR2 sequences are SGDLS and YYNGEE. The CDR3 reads CASSVVDEQFF. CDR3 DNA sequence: TGTGCCAGCAGCGTAGTGGATGAGCAGTTCTTC.

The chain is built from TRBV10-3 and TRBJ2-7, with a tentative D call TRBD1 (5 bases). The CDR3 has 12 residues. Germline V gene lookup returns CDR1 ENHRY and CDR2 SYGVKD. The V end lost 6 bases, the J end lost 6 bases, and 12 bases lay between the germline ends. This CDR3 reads CAISPTVVEQYF. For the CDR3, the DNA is TGTGCCATCAGCCCGACAGTGGTCGAGCAGTACTTC.

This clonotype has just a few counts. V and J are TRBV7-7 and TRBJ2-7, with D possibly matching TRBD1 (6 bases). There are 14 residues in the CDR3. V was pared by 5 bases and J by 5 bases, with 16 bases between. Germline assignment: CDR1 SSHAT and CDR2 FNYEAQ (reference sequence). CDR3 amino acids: CASSPGAGVHEQYF. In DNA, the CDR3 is TGTGCCAGCAGCCCAGGCGCAGGGGTCCACGAGCAGTACTTC.

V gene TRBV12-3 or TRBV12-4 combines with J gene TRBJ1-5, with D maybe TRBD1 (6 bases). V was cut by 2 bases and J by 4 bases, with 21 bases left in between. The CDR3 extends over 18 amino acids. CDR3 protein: CASSLIPWVGQINQPQHF. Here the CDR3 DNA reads TGTGCCAGCAGTTTAATCCCCTGGGTTGGACAGATTAATCAGCCCCAGCATTTT.

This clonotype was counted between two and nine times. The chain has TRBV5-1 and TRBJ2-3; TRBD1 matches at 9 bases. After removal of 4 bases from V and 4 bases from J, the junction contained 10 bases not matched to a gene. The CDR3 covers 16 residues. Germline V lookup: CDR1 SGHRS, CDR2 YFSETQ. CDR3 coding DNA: TGCGCCAGCAGCGGCGGGACAGGGAGTTTTCCAGATACGCAGTATTTT. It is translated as CASSGGTGSFPDTQYF.

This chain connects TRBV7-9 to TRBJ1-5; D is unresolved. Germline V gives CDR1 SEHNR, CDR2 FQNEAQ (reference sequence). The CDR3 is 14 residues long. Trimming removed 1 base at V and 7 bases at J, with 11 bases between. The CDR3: CASSLDAGGQPQHF. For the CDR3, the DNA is TGTGCCAGCAGCTTAGATGCAGGTGGGCAGCCCCAGCATTTT.

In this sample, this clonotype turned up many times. The CDR3 nucleotides read TGTGCCAGCAGGTGGACTAGCGGAGTTTACAATGAGCAGTTCTTC. Translation: CASRWTSGVYNEQFF. The chain has TRBV27 and TRBJ2-1; TRBD2 aligns across 10 bases. Trimming at V came to 6 bases and at J to 4 bases, leaving 6 bases not matched to a gene. Germline V CDR1 and CDR2: MNHEY, SMNVEV (reference sequence). This CDR3 has 15 residues.

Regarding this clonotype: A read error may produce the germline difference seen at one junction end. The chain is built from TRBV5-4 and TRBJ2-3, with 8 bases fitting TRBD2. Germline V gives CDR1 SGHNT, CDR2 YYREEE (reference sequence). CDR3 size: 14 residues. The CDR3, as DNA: TGTGCCAGCAGCCCGGGAGGGATCACAGATACCCAGTATTTT. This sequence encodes CASSPGGITDTQYF.

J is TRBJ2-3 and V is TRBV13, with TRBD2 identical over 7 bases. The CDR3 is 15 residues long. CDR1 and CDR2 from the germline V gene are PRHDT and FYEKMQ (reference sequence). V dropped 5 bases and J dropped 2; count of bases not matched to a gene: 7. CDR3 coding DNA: TGTGCCAGCAGCACAACACTAGCGTCCACAGATACGCAGTATTTT. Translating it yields CASSTTLASTDTQYF.

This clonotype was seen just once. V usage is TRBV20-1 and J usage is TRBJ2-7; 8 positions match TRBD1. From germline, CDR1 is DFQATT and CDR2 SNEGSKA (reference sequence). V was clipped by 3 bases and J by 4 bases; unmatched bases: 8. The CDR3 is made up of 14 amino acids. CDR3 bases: TGCAGTGCTAGGACCGGGACAGGCCTTTACGAGCAGTACTTC. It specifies CSARTGTGLYEQYF.

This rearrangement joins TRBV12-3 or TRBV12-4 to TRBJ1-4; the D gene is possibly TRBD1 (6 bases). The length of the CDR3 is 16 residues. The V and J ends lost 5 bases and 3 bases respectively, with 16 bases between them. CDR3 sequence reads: CASSLHRAGANEKLFF. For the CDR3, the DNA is TGTGCCAGCAGTCTCCACAGGGCTGGGGCTAATGAAAAACTGTTTTTT.

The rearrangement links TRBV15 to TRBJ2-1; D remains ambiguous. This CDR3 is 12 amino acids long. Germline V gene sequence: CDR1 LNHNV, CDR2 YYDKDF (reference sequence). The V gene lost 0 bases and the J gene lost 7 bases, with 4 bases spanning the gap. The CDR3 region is CATSRDMNEQFF. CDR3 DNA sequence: TGTGCCACCAGCAGAGATATGAATGAGCAGTTCTTC.

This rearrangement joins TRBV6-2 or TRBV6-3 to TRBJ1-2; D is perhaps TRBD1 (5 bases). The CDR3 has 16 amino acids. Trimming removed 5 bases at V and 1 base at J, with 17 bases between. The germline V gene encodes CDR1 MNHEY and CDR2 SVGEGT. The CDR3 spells CASSRDPLSLNYGYTF. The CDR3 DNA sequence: TGTGCCAGCAGTCGGGACCCACTGTCCCTTAACTATGGCTACACCTTC.

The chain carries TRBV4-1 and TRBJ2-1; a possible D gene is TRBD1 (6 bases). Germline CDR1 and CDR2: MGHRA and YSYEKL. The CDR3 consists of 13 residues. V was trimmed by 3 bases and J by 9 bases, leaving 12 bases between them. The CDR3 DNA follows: TGCGCCAGCAGCCAGTTTCAAGGGGGTGAGCAGTTCTTC. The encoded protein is CASSQFQGGEQFF.

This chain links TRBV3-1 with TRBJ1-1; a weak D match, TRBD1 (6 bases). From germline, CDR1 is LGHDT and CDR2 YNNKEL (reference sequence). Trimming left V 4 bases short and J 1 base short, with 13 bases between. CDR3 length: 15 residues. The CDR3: CASSPPGAKNTEAFF. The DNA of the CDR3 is TGTGCCAGCAGCCCCCCGGGGGCTAAGAACACTGAAGCTTTCTTT.